This is a list of T cell receptor beta chains from one sample in a study of cytomegalovirus exposure and HLA in healthy donors. Repertoires were generated with immunoSEQ multiplex PCR, while TCRdb's copy carries only in-frame clones and drops some. The sample includes 150,000 to 200,000 clones, about 80% of them seen just once. Sequenced: PBMCs. These receptors were obtained from a woman between 35 and 50 years old in good health and CMV-seronegative. CDR3s include the opening cysteine and the closing phenylalanine or tryptophan. The D gene is left open where the match is weak.

TRBV28	15	NA	CASSFRGFSGNTIYF
TRBV7-2	15	NA	CASSLGPDSLNEQFF
TRBV28	12	NA	CASSSQGNEQFF
TRBV18	14	TRBD1	CASSRDRANEKLFF
TRBV5-1	15	NA	CASSDPREGQETQYF
TRBV5-4	15	NA	CASSALTGLYYGYTF
TRBV2	16	TRBD2	CASRPLSGSLSDTQYF
TRBV6-1	16	TRBD2	CASSERLASSSYEQYF
TRBV27	12	NA	CASSSIGAEAFF
TRBV6-5	16	NA	CASSYTLEKGQDGYTF
TRBV11-3	14	NA	CASSLGQGFNEQFF
TRBV28	14	NA	CASSPPARGQPQHF
TRBV18	16	TRBD1	CASSPRDRGGTDTQYF
TRBV27	15	NA	CASSSDTSSYNEQFF
TRBV5-6	18	TRBD2	CASSWGFTGTSGFYEQYF
TRBV7-3	14	NA	CASSVQGRNTEAFF